Listed here are 20 T cell receptor beta chains from one sample, sequenced in a study of response to subunit inactivated influenza vaccine. TCRdb passed the RT-PCR reads through MiXCR, listing each CDR3 protein once. The table includes around 190,000 distinct CDR3 sequences, approximately 8.7% detected once. The material was non-naive T cells sorted from PBMCs, obtained on the day of vaccination. The receptors derive from a man aged 50-60 years who received an inactivated influenza vaccine.

J is TRBJ1-5 and V is TRBV27; TRBD1 aligns across 10 bases. V gave up 5 bases and J gave up 7 bases; unmatched junction bases: 8. Germline CDR1 is MNHEY and CDR2 is SMNVEV (reference sequence). CDR3 length equals 15 residues. CDR3 sequence (DNA): TGTGCCAGCAGTAGACAGGGACAGGGGATGCAGCCCCAGCATTTT. Translation gives CASSRQGQGMQPQHF.

V and J are TRBV7-2 and TRBJ2-7; D not certain. CDR3 length equals 15 residues. V was cut by 0 bases and J by 6 bases, with 15 bases left in between. The V gene's germline CDR1 is SGHTA and CDR2 FQGNSA. The CDR3 nucleotides read TGTGCCAGCAGCTTAGCGGGGATAATGCTTGGCGAGCAGTACTTC. This codes for CASSLAGIMLGEQYF.

This clonotype was seen a handful of times. This chain connects TRBV4-3 to TRBJ2-5; D unclear. This CDR3 comprises 16 residues. V was pared by 3 bases and J by 1 base, with 15 bases between. Germline V gene sequence: CDR1 LGHNA, CDR2 YSLEER. CDR3 in amino acids: CASSHIRRTVQETQYF. The CDR3 nucleotides are TGCGCCAGCAGCCACATTCGTAGAACAGTCCAAGAGACCCAGTACTTC.

This clonotype was seen a few times. The chain carries TRBV15 and TRBJ2-3, with 11 bases that match TRBD2. The CDR3 runs 18 residues. After removal of 2 bases from V and 1 base from J, the junction contained 8 bases not matched to a gene. CDR1 LNHNV and CDR2 YYDKDF come from the germline V gene (reference sequence). The CDR3 coding sequence is TGTGCCACCAGCAGACGAGCGGGACTAGCGGAGCGCACAGATACGCAGTATTTT. The encoded protein is CATSRRAGLAERTDTQYF.

This clonotype was picked up many times. The chain couples TRBV3-1 to TRBJ2-5, with TRBD1 matching 7 bases. The CDR3 sequence is 14 residues long. Germline V CDR1 and CDR2: LGHDT, YNNKEL (reference sequence). Unmatched junction bases numbered 7, after V lost 4 bases and J lost 5 bases. CDR3 coding DNA: TGTGCCAGCAGCCTCGGGACAGCACAGGAGACCCAGTACTTC. Translated: CASSLGTAQETQYF.

This clonotype was counted a few times. The CDR3 is CASRHRDKSYEQYF. For the CDR3, the DNA is TGTGCCAGCAGACACCGGGACAAATCCTACGAGCAGTACTTC. The rearrangement joins TRBV6-1 to TRBJ2-7; maybe TRBD1 (6 bases). Germline V gene lookup returns CDR1 MNHNS and CDR2 SASEGT. The CDR3 totals 14 residues. The V end lost 6 bases, the J end lost 1 base, and 13 bases lay between the germline ends.

This clonotype was seen more than once but under ten times. This sequence joins TRBV6-1 and TRBJ2-3; D is unclear. Trimming left V 2 bases short and J 0 bases short, with 15 bases between. The germline V gene has CDR1 MNHNS and CDR2 SASEGT. The CDR3 covers 17 residues. The CDR3 sequence: CASSESSMVGSTDTQYF. CDR3 sequence (DNA): TGTGCCAGCAGTGAAAGCTCGATGGTTGGAAGCACAGATACGCAGTATTTT.

This clonotype was seen many times. This chain uses TRBV4-3 with TRBJ2-5; a weak D match, TRBD1 (5 bases). The CDR3 extends over 15 amino acids. V gave up 1 base and J gave up 1 base, with 10 bases separating them. The germline gives CDR1 LGHNA, CDR2 YSLEER. CDR3 sequence (DNA): TGCGCCAGCAGCCAAGGACAGCAGGGCCAAGAGACCCAGTACTTC. This translates into CASSQGQQGQETQYF.

In this sample, this clonotype turned up many times. The chain has TRBV9 and TRBJ2-7, with D possibly TRBD1 on 5 matching bases. Germline lookup yields CDR1 SGDLS and CDR2 YYNGEE. This CDR3 spans 16 amino acids. Deletions cut 4 bases from V and 4 bases from J, with 21 bases between. The CDR3 spells CASSPSGQGRGYEQYF. The CDR3 nucleotides read TGTGCCAGCAGCCCCTCTGGGCAGGGTAGGGGATACGAGCAGTACTTC.

The V and J genes are TRBV20-1 and TRBJ2-7; D is ambiguous. The CDR3 is made up of 14 amino acids. Germline-derived CDR1 and CDR2 are DFQATT and SNEGSKA (reference sequence). V lost 0 bases and J 0 bases, leaving 9 bases between the germline ends. This CDR3 reads CSARDQRNSYEQYF. CDR3 DNA sequence: TGCAGTGCTAGAGATCAGCGTAACTCCTACGAGCAGTACTTC.

This clonotype was detected ten times or more. The rearrangement joins TRBV5-1 to TRBJ2-2; D is ambiguous. The V end was cut by 1 base, the J end by 8 bases, with 15 bases between. The CDR3 is 15 amino acids. Germline assignment: CDR1 SGHRS and CDR2 YFSETQ. In DNA, the CDR3 is TGCGCCAGCAGCTTGAATCCCGCAACGGGTGGGGAGCTGTTTTTT. Encoded protein: CASSLNPATGGELFF.

This clonotype was seen ten or more times. The gene calls are TRBV7-3 and TRBJ2-1; 9 nucleotides agree with TRBD1. V shed 5 bases and J 8 bases; nucleotides not matched to a gene: 13. The CDR3 has 16 amino acids. Germline CDR1 SGHTA, CDR2 FQGTGA. This CDR3 is CASSSEPYRGRDEQFF. The CDR3 DNA reads TGTGCCAGCAGCAGTGAGCCCTACAGGGGGCGCGATGAGCAGTTCTTC.

This clonotype was recorded a few times. The chain uses TRBV9 and TRBJ2-1, with D possibly matching TRBD2 (6 bases). The CDR3 spans 15 residues. Trimming removed 4 bases at V and 7 bases at J, with 18 bases between. Germline V gives CDR1 SGDLS, CDR2 YYNGEE. The DNA of the CDR3 is TGTGCCAGCAGCTCGGGTACGGGAGTTGTTAATGAGCAGTTCTTC. Amino acid sequence: CASSSGTGVVNEQFF.

The rearrangement links TRBV20-1 to TRBJ2-3; D unclear. This CDR3 contains 12 residues. V lost 7 bases and J 1 base, leaving 9 bases between the germline ends. Germline loops: CDR1 DFQATT, CDR2 SNEGSKA (reference sequence). The CDR3 nucleotides read TGCAGTGGGAAAGCCCGCACAGATACGCAGTATTTT. This gives the protein CSGKARTDTQYF.

This clonotype turned up a few times. The rearrangement links TRBV5-8 to TRBJ2-2; D remains ambiguous. Trimming stripped 1 base from V and 1 base from J, with 11 bases between. The germline V gene encodes CDR1 SGHTS and CDR2 YDEGEE. The CDR3 spans 16 residues. CDR3 DNA sequence: TGTGCCAGCAGCTTGCGGGCAGGTGTGAACACCGGGGAGCTGTTTTTT. This gives the protein CASSLRAGVNTGELFF.

This clonotype was seen ten or more times. V is TRBV5-1 and J is TRBJ2-7; 8 nucleotides line up with TRBD1. The junction had 13 bases not matched to a gene; V was cut back by 2 bases and J by 0 bases. The germline gives CDR1 SGHRS, CDR2 YFSETQ. The CDR3 runs 18 residues. This CDR3 is CASSLRTGLRGSSYEQYF. The CDR3 DNA follows: TGCGCCAGCAGCTTAAGGACAGGGCTCAGGGGCAGCTCCTACGAGCAGTACTTC.

The genes are TRBV10-1 and TRBJ2-7; D not certain. This CDR3 has 10 residues. Germline CDR1 and CDR2: WNHNN and SYGVQD (reference sequence). The V end lost 6 bases, the J end lost 5 bases, and 5 bases lay between the germline ends. DNA of the CDR3: TGCGCCAGCAGAGTCCACGAGCAGTACTTC. It is translated as CASRVHEQYF.

This clonotype was counted ten times or more. V usage is TRBV6-1 and J usage is TRBJ1-6; D might be TRBD1 (5 bases). In germline, CDR1 is MNHNS, CDR2 SASEGT. The CDR3 sequence is 16 residues long. V was shortened by 3 bases and J by 5 bases, with 14 bases between the two germline ends. CDR3 amino acids: CASSDYLRVDNSPLHF. The DNA of the CDR3 is TGTGCCAGCAGTGACTACCTCAGGGTGGATAATTCACCCCTCCACTTT.

The chain recombines TRBV7-9 with TRBJ2-7; 7 nucleotides line up with TRBD2. Trimming at V came to 1 base and at J to 2 bases, leaving 5 bases not matched to a gene. Germline CDR1 and CDR2: SEHNR and FQNEAQ (reference sequence). The CDR3 runs 15 residues. This CDR3 reads CASSLVSGRTYEQYF. CDR3 bases: TGTGCCAGCAGCTTAGTTAGCGGGCGGACCTACGAGCAGTACTTC.

This sequence joins TRBV5-5 and TRBJ1-2; 8 bases are a match to TRBD1. The CDR3 has 15 residues. With V trimmed by 4 bases and J by 3 bases, 8 bases remained unmatched. The germline V gene has CDR1 SGHKS and CDR2 YYEKEE (reference sequence). CDR3 amino acids: CASSIGQGMDYGYTF. The CDR3 nucleotides read TGTGCCAGCAGCATCGGACAGGGTATGGACTATGGCTACACCTTC.